This TCR beta chain was recovered during a study of cytomegalovirus exposure and HLA in healthy donors. Per the germline V gene, CDR1 is SNHLY and CDR2 is FYNNEI. CDR3 length: 13 residues. V gave up 6 bases and J gave up 4 bases, with 12 bases separating them. The PCR contained 60 Vbeta and 13 Jbeta primers. The table came from immunoSEQ multiplex PCR; TCRdb's copy has only in-frame clones and leaves some out. The sample shows about 100,000 clones, 79% of them seen only once. This receptor was identified in a female donor in good health and CMV-seropositive. The chain links TRBV2 to TRBJ1-2; the D gene is possibly TRBD1 (5 bases). Input material: PBMCs. In DNA form, the CDR3 reads TGTGCCAGCAGAACAGGCCAGAGCTATGGCTACACCTTC. Amino acid sequence: CASRTGQSYGYTF.